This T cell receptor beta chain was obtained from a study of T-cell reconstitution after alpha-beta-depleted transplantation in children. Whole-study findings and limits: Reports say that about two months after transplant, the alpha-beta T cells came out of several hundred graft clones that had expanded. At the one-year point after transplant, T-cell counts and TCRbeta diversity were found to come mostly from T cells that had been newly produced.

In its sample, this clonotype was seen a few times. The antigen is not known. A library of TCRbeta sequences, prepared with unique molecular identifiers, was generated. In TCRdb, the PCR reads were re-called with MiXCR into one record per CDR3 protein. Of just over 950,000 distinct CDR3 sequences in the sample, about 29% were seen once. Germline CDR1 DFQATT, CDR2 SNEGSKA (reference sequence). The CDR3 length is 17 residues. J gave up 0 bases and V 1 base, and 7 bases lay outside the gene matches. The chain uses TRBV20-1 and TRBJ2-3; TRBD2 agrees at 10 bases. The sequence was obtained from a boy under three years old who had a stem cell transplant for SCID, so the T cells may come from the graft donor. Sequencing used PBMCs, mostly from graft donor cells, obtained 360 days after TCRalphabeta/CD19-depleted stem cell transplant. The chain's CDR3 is CSARVRISGGSTDTQYF. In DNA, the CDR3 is TGCAGTGCTAGAGTAAGGATTAGCGGGGGGAGCACAGATACGCAGTATTTT.